A single sample is the source of the 22 T cell receptor beta chains below, sequenced in a study of vaccination and CD4 T cells after COVID-19. The study sequenced cultured CD4+ T cell DNA using the Oncomine TCR Beta short-read assay. TCRdb analysed the PCR reads with MiXCR anew, one entry per CDR3 protein. The repertoire includes approximately 10,000 distinct CDR3 sequences, over 50% of them detected once, and about 31% sits in the top ten. The sample's treatment: roughly nine-day PBMC culture with coronavirus spike peptide pools or control peptides (ViraFEST assay). Which antigens these TCRs recognize remains unknown. Sequenced material: CD4+ T cells from blood, cultured in vitro. The receptor set was obtained from a human donor who had recovered from COVID-19.

The V call is TRBV12-3 or TRBV12-4, the J call TRBJ2-3; 7 bases match TRBD2. This CDR3 is built from 13 residues. The J segment lost 1 base and the V segment lost 11 bases, leaving 6 bases of the junction unmatched. CDR3 DNA sequence: TGTGCCGTCGGGAGGATGGGCACAGATACGCAGTATTTT. It codes for CAVGRMGTDTQYF.

The chain carries TRBV5-1 and TRBJ2-5, with D tentatively TRBD1 or TRBD2 (6 bases each). Germline CDR1 is SGHRS and CDR2 is YFSETQ. This CDR3 region has 15 residues. V was shortened by 0 bases and J by 2 bases, with 11 bases between the two germline ends. CDR3 bases: TGCGCCAGCAGCTTGGTCCCGGGGGCACAAGAGACCCAGTACTTC. Its translation: CASSLVPGAQETQYF.

V and J are TRBV6-5 and TRBJ2-5; the D is unclear. From germline, CDR1 is MNHEY and CDR2 SVGAGI. With 4 bases removed from V and 4 bases from J, the gap between germline ends came to 7 bases. CDR3 size: 12 residues. CDR3: CASSSLLETQYF. For the CDR3, the DNA is TGTGCCAGCAGTTCCCTCCTAGAGACCCAGTACTTC.

This clonotype was recorded once. This rearrangement joins TRBV10-3 to TRBJ2-7, with a tentative D call TRBD2 (5 bases). V was cut by 4 bases and J by 5 bases, with 12 bases left in between. The CDR3 has 13 residues. CDR1 and CDR2 from the germline V gene are ENHRY and SYGVKD. CDR3: CAISARTDDEQYF. CDR3 in DNA: TGTGCCATCAGTGCAAGGACTGATGACGAGCAGTACTTC.

The chain is built from TRBV20-1 and TRBJ2-7, with D perhaps assigned TRBD1 or TRBD2 (6 bases each). In germline, CDR1 is DFQATT, CDR2 SNEGSKA (reference sequence). Between the trimmed V and J ends, which lost 6 bases and 7 bases, there was a span of 22 bases. This CDR3 has 14 amino acids. CDR3 protein: CSAPRLGGREEQYF. Written as DNA, the CDR3 is TGCAGTGCCCCTCGATTAGGGGGGCGAGAAGAGCAGTACTTC.

The V and J genes are TRBV30 and TRBJ1-2; no clear D. This CDR3 is built from 13 residues. Trimming left V 1 base short and J 5 bases short, with 11 bases between. Germline CDR1 is GTSNPN and CDR2 is SVGIG (reference sequence). The chain's CDR3 is CAWSERRQYGYTF. The CDR3 DNA follows: TGTGCCTGGAGTGAGCGCAGGCAATATGGCTACACCTTC.

The gene calls are TRBV10-3 and TRBJ1-5; 7 nucleotides agree with TRBD1. The V gene end was trimmed by 7 bases and the J gene end by 3 bases; junction bases not matched to a gene: 6. CDR1 is ENHRY and CDR2 is SYGVKD in the germline V gene. This CDR3 has 14 residues. The CDR3 nucleotides are TGTGCCATCAAGGAGGGGGCGGACAATCAGCCCCAGCATTTT. This codes for CAIKEGADNQPQHF.

For the CDR3, the DNA is TGTGCCAGTAGTATGGTTAGCGGTGCGAGCACCGGGGAGCTGTTTTTT. It yields the protein CASSMVSGASTGELFF. The chain uses TRBV19 and TRBJ2-2; D perhaps matches TRBD2 (6 bases). The CDR3 extends over 16 amino acids. Germline CDR1 LNHDA, CDR2 SQIVND (reference sequence). V was trimmed by 3 bases and J by 4 bases, leaving 15 bases between them.

The J gene is TRBJ2-7, the V gene TRBV20-1, with TRBD2 identical over 11 bases. Germline V gene lookup returns CDR1 DFQATT and CDR2 SNEGSKA (reference sequence). This CDR3 spans 18 amino acids. J lost 5 bases, V lost 0 bases, and 15 bases had no gene match. CDR3 DNA sequence: TGCAGTGCTAGAGATCCGAGGCTAGCGGGAGGAACTAGCGACGAGCAGTACTTC. This translates into CSARDPRLAGGTSDEQYF.

The genes are TRBV4-1 and TRBJ1-2; TRBD1 is a possible D gene (6 bases). Trimming stripped 1 base from V and 8 bases from J, with 17 bases between. CDR3 length: 15 amino acids. CDR1 is MGHRA and CDR2 is YSYEKL in the germline V gene. CDR3 region: CASSQVSRGDIGYTF. The CDR3 bases are TGCGCCAGCAGCCAAGTAAGCAGGGGAGATATCGGCTACACCTTC.

This sequence joins TRBV19 and TRBJ2-7, with D perhaps being TRBD1 or TRBD2 (7 bases each). The germline CDR1 and CDR2 sequences are LNHDA and SQIVND (reference sequence). The CDR3 consists of 12 residues. Trimming shortened V by 8 bases and J by 5 bases, and 13 bases separated the two germline ends. The CDR3 here is CASSQGRDEQYF. The CDR3 bases are TGTGCCAGTTCACAGGGGAGGGACGAGCAGTACTTC.

The chain has TRBV5-1 and TRBJ2-3, with TRBD2 matching 9 bases. V lost 2 bases, J lost 1 base, and 5 bases stayed unmatched. CDR3 length: 16 residues. Germline-derived CDR1 and CDR2 are SGHRS and YFSETQ. As DNA, the CDR3 is TGCGCCAGCAGCTTCGGCGGGAGGGGGGGCACAGATACGCAGTATTTT. It is translated as CASSFGGRGGTDTQYF.

This clonotype was detected a few times. The chain links TRBV2 to TRBJ1-1, with 7 bases identical to TRBD1. Germline V gene data show CDR1 as SNHLY and CDR2 as FYNNEI. The trim removed 3 bases at V and 4 bases at J, leaving 8 bases unmatched. This CDR3 region has 15 residues. Written as DNA, the CDR3 is TGTGCCAGCAGTGAGAGGACAGGAGGTATCACTGAAGCTTTCTTT. Protein: CASSERTGGITEAFF.

This clonotype was observed a single time. The chain joins TRBV18 to TRBJ2-7; D perhaps matches TRBD2 (6 bases). The CDR3 sequence is 15 residues long. The germline V gene has CDR1 KGHSH and CDR2 LQKENI. Trimming cost V 2 bases and J 0 bases, with 11 bases left between them. The CDR3 DNA reads as TGTGCCAGCTCACCAAGGTCCGGGAGCTCCTACGAGCAGTACTTC. Its translation is CASSPRSGSSYEQYF.

V is TRBV19 and J is TRBJ1-6, with 10 bases aligning to TRBD1. Germline CDR1 LNHDA, CDR2 SQIVND (reference sequence). Trimming at V came to 5 bases and at J to 8 bases, leaving 6 bases not matched to a gene. This CDR3 region has 15 residues. For the CDR3, the DNA is TGTGCCAGTAGTCTTTCCGGGACAGGGGATTCACCCCTCCACTTT. This codes for CASSLSGTGDSPLHF.

This clonotype occurred once. The V and J genes are TRBV7-2 and TRBJ2-3; possibly TRBD1 or TRBD2 for D (6 bases each). Germline assignment: CDR1 SGHTA and CDR2 FQGNSA. The V gene lost 3 bases and the J gene lost 1 base, with 11 bases spanning the gap. The CDR3 consists of 15 residues. The CDR3 sequence is CASSLGRGGTDTQYF. The CDR3 nucleotides are TGTGCCAGCAGCTTGGGTAGGGGGGGCACAGATACGCAGTATTTT.

V is TRBV6-1 and J is TRBJ1-2; the match to TRBD1 covers 9 bases. CDR1 and CDR2 from the germline V gene are MNHNS and SASEGT. There are 15 residues in the CDR3. V dropped 4 bases and J dropped 0; count of bases not matched to a gene: 3. CDR3 protein: CASSGGQGTNYGYTF. The CDR3 nucleotides are TGTGCCAGCAGTGGGGGACAGGGCACTAACTATGGCTACACCTTC.

The chain has TRBV7-3 and TRBJ1-1, with D maybe TRBD1 (6 bases). The V end lost 0 bases, the J end lost 2 bases, and 16 bases lay between the germline ends. Germline CDR1 and CDR2: SGHTA and FQGTGA. This CDR3 is 17 amino acids long. CDR3 sequence (DNA): TGTGCCAGCAGCTTAACAGTGGTCAGGGGCGGTAACACTGAAGCTTTCTTT. Protein sequence: CASSLTVVRGGNTEAFF.

The chain has TRBV6-1 and TRBJ1-6, with unresolved D. V was trimmed by 7 bases and J by 7 bases, leaving 17 bases between them. CDR3 length: 15 amino acids. Germline CDR1 MNHNS, CDR2 SASEGT. CDR3 loop: CASKGPGRRNSPLHF. The DNA for the CDR3 is TGTGCCAGCAAAGGTCCGGGAAGGAGAAATTCACCCCTCCACTTT.

By sample share, this clonotype is medium-sized (0.01 to 0.1%). The chain has TRBV5-1 and TRBJ1-1, with a tentative D call TRBD1 (5 bases). V lost 4 bases, J lost 5 bases, and 21 bases lay in between. CDR3 length equals 16 residues. The germline V gene encodes CDR1 SGHRS and CDR2 YFSETQ. In DNA, the CDR3 is TGCGCCAGCAGCACAGAGGGGCTTTATTGGGGAACTGAAGCTTTCTTT. The encoded protein is CASSTEGLYWGTEAFF.

This chain links TRBV30 with TRBJ2-5; a possible D gene is TRBD2 (7 bases). Trimming pared 0 bases from V and 5 bases from J, leaving 16 bases between. Germline CDR1 is GTSNPN and CDR2 is SVGIG (reference sequence). The CDR3 sequence is 15 residues long. CDR3: CAWSVRGASWETQYF. DNA for the CDR3: TGTGCCTGGAGTGTACGGGGGGCTAGTTGGGAGACCCAGTACTTC.

This clonotype was detected only a few times. The rearrangement uses TRBV2 and TRBJ1-5; no clear D gene. CDR3 length equals 14 residues. V lost 7 bases to trimming and J lost 1 base, with 11 bases between them. The germline V gene has CDR1 SNHLY and CDR2 FYNNEI. The CDR3 region is CASKLSGSNQPQHF. The CDR3 nucleotides read TGTGCCAGCAAGTTATCGGGAAGCAATCAGCCCCAGCATTTT.